This entry describes one T cell receptor (beta chain). There is no known antigen for this receptor. No much larger clonotype is one base removed from it; base qualities were not supplied. This sample was included in a study of prognosis after radiotherapy for stage I lung cancer (dated by TCRdb to the early 2020s). About the full investigation: Approximately 19 stage I NSCLC patients were enrolled in Nanjing, China, between 2018 and January 2019. Approximately 15 patients had newly diagnosed primary stage I lung tumors, and a few had oligometastatic NSCLC after surgical resection of the primary tumor. Every patient was deemed medically inoperable, eleven to twelve because of comorbidities and six to eight because they refused surgery. The cohort was made up of some 12 men and roughly 6 women, with a median age of around 70 years and an age range of roughly 50 to 95 years. On tumor histology, twelve patients had adenocarcinoma and more than 5 had squamous cell carcinoma. Image-guided IMRT or VMAT was used to deliver SBRT in 3 to 5 fractions at a biologically effective dose of at least 100 Gy. SBRT was not combined with any concurrent therapy in any patient. After SBRT, distant metastases developed in about 20% of the 19 patients at a median of about seven months, while the remaining 15 patients had no significant progression. This study profiled peripheral blood TCR beta repertoires from stage I NSCLC patients before and after stereotactic body radiotherapy and linked the repertoires to distant failure. A total of approximately 38 blood samples from around 20 patients were sequenced, with one sample obtained before and one obtained after SBRT for each patient. Broader findings and caveats from the paper: TRBV and TRBJ usage frequencies reportedly varied with metastasis status, involving two V genes at baseline and roughly 9 V and two J genes after SBRT. A decrease in unique TCR clone counts was observed after SBRT (median roughly 10,000 before versus some 7,000 after; Wilcoxon paired P=0.011). Limitations of the study included a small cohort and short follow-up, and the study findings need independent validation. Post-SBRT Shannon entropy and its change from baseline were lower in patients who developed distant metastases; baseline Shannon entropy was not associated with metastases. All reported P values were unadjusted for multiple comparisons. Tumor specificity of expanded TCR clones was not determined.

The TCR beta CDR3 region was amplified from genomic DNA by two rounds of multiplex PCR. In the first round of PCR, primers specific to each TRBV and TRBJ gene were used, and the primer sequences are filed in Chinese patent CN105087789A. Universal primers were used in the second round of PCR. The Roche High Pure PCR Template Preparation Kit was used to extract genomic DNA from frozen PBMCs. An Illumina HiSeq 3000 was used to sequence the libraries paired-end with 151 bp reads. As for the original processing: CutAdapt was used to discard raw reads that did not contain the multiplex PCR primer sequences. Using PEAR, the high-quality paired reads were merged into contigs. TRB V, D and J gene segments were assigned to each contig with MiXCR by alignment to reference sequences. To remove sequencing errors, CDR3 sequences were clustered according to base quality and sequence similarity. Diversity was calculated as Shannon entropy divided by the natural log of the number of productive TCR sequences. To get clonality, Shannon entropy was divided by the natural log of the number of unique clonotypes, and that result was subtracted from one. The Youden index of ROC curves was used to select progression-free survival cut-offs for repertoire metrics, and analyses were performed in R 3.5.3. TCRdb reran the public reads through fastp at Q25 and MiXCR, keeping productive beta chains. CDR3 protein duplicates are merged, each entry listing the most common genes and DNA. TCRdb's processing, not the authors' own work, is the source of the V and J calls. The sample yields around 20,000 distinct CDR3 sequences; roughly 40% were counted once. The top ten constitute 30% to 40% of the sample.

A history of other malignancies or of prior chemotherapy or radiotherapy was absent in all patients, and node-negative disease was shown on CT and PET/CT in all patients. At each of the two time points, around 5.9 milliliters of peripheral venous blood were collected into EDTA tubes. Ficoll-Paque Plus density-gradient centrifugation was used to isolate PBMCs. Samples were stored at -80°C immediately after collection until analysis. Including cysteine and phenylalanine, the CDR3 has 14 amino acids. Only CDR3 DNA is held: 42 bases, read in frame from base 1. From a lookup of the germline V gene (reference sequence), CDR1 and CDR2 are MNHEY and SMNVEV. Deletion took 8 bases off V and 2 bases off J, with a span of 12 bases between the germline ends.

The TCR sequence derives from a donor over 45 with non-small cell lung cancer. The sample consisted of PBMCs, taken before or after stereotactic body radiation therapy (not recorded which). Recombination joined TRBV27 with TRBJ2-2; the D gene remains uncertain. DNA sequence: TGTGCCAGCTCGGCGTACGAAAACACCGGGGAGCTGTTTTTT. This encodes CASSAYENTGELFF.